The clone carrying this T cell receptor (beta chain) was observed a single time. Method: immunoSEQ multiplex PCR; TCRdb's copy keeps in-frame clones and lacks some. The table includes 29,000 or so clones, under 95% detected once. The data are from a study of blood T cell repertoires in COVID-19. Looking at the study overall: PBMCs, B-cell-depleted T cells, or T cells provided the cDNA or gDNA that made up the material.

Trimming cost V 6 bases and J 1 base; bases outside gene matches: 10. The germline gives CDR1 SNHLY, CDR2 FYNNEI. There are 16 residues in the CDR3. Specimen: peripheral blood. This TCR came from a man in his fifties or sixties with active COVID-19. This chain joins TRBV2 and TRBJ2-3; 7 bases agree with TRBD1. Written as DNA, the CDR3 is TGTGCCAGCAGGCCCCCACAGGGGTTCGGCACAGATACGCAGTATTTT. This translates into CASRPPQGFGTDTQYF.